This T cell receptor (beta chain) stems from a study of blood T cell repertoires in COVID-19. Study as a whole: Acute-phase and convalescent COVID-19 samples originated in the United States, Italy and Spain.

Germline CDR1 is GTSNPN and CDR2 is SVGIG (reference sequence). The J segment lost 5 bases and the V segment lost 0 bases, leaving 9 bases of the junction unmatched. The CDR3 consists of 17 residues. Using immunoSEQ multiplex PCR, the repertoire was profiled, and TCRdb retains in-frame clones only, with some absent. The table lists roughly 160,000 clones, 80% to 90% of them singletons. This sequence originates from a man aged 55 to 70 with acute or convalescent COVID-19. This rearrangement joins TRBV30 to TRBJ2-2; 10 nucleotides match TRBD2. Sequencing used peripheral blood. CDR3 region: CAWSVQRSGRATGELFF. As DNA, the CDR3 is TGTGCCTGGAGTGTACAAAGAAGCGGGAGGGCGACCGGGGAGCTGTTTTTT.